The rows below give T cell receptor beta chains drawn from one sample of a study of blood T cell repertoires in COVID-19. The repertoire was sequenced with immunoSEQ multiplex PCR; TCRdb's copy has only in-frame clones and lacks some. Among about 87,000 clones, 60% to 80% were seen once, and the ten largest hold about 4.2%. Sample: peripheral blood. The receptor source for this set is a woman aged 50 to 65 with acute or convalescent COVID-19. Both conserved end residues are part of each CDR3. Each record gives: V gene, clone size, J gene, D gene, CDR3 protein, CDR3 DNA. The D gene is left open where the match is weak. Not all rows give a size; the values are once, few, many and, for expanded clones, a class.

>TRBV5-1|NA|TRBJ1-4|NA
CASRLGDFAEKLFF
TGCGCCAGCCGTCTCGGGGATTTTGCGGAAAAACTGTTTTTT
>TRBV19|NA|TRBJ1-2|TRBD1
CASTDRDFYGYTF
TGTGCCAGTACCGACAGGGATTTCTATGGCTACACCTTC
>TRBV28|NA|TRBJ2-4|TRBD1
CASSRGLGQGEDIQYF
TGTGCCAGCAGTAGAGGGCTCGGACAGGGAGAGGACATTCAGTACTTC
>TRBV10-3|NA|TRBJ2-5|NA
CAISESGREKETQYF
TGTGCCATCAGTGAGTCGGGTCGGGAAAAAGAGACCCAGTACTTC
>TRBV19|NA|TRBJ2-6|TRBD1
CASSQNRGSGANVLTF
TGTGCCAGTAGCCAGAACAGGGGCTCTGGGGCCAACGTCCTGACTTTC
>TRBV5-6|NA|TRBJ2-5|TRBD2
CASSLGTGTSGGDF
TGTGCCAGCAGCTTGGGCACCGGGACTAGCGGGGGGGACTTC
>TRBV7-3|NA|TRBJ2-5|NA
CASSSTGGQETQYF
TGTGCCAGCAGCTCGACCGGGGGACAAGAGACCCAGTACTTC
>TRBV5-4|NA|TRBJ1-1|NA
CASSLAVNTEAFF
TGTGCCAGCAGCTTAGCCGTGAACACTGAAGCTTTCTTT
>TRBV7-6|NA|TRBJ2-1|TRBD2
CASSSFGGESYNEQFF
TGTGCCAGCAGCTCCTTCGGGGGGGAGTCCTACAATGAGCAGTTCTTC
>TRBV7-2|NA|TRBJ1-6|NA
CASSKNRDNSPLHF
TGTGCCAGCTCAAAGAACAGGGATAATTCACCCCTCCACTTT
>TRBV6-6|few|TRBJ1-5|NA
CASSYSDIDGQPQHF
TGTGCCAGCAGTTACTCGGACATAGACGGTCAGCCCCAGCATTTT
>TRBV27|NA|TRBJ2-7|NA
CASGKGNEQYF
TGTGCCAGCGGAAAGGGGAACGAGCAGTACTTC
>TRBV24-1|NA|TRBJ2-1|TRBD1
CATSEPTGFHNEQFF
TGTGCCACCAGTGAGCCGACAGGGTTCCACAATGAGCAGTTCTTC
>TRBV2|NA|TRBJ2-7|NA
CASSERLATYEQYF
TGTGCCAGCAGTGAAAGGCTAGCAACCTACGAGCAGTACTTC
>TRBV9|once|TRBJ2-7|NA
CASTPRGDSASRQYF
TGTGCCAGCACCCCAAGGGGCGACAGTGCCTCTCGGCAGTACTTC
>TRBV7-9|NA|TRBJ1-1|TRBD1
CASSITGGRSGTEAFF
TGTGCCAGCAGCATTACAGGGGGCCGGTCGGGCACTGAAGCTTTCTTT
>TRBV5-1|few|TRBJ2-1|NA
CASSFSGDFTGDEQFF
TGCGCCAGCAGCTTCTCCGGGGACTTCACCGGGGATGAGCAGTTCTTC
>TRBV7-8|NA|TRBJ2-7|NA
CASSLGRNYEQYF
TGTGCCAGCAGCTTGGGCAGAAACTACGAGCAGTACTTC
>TRBV19|NA|TRBJ1-1|NA
CASSMGRGGMNTEAFF
TGTGCCAGTAGTATGGGTAGGGGAGGAATGAACACTGAAGCTTTCTTT
>TRBV14|NA|TRBJ2-5|NA
CASSQVPGRQETQYF
TGTGCCAGCAGCCAAGTTCCCGGACGACAGGAGACCCAGTACTTC
>TRBV12-3/TRBV12-4|NA|TRBJ2-3|NA
CASSPRTGGAQYF
TGTGCCAGCAGTCCCCGGACAGGCGGGGCGCAGTATTTT
>TRBV12-3/TRBV12-4|NA|TRBJ1-3|NA
CASTDSSGNTIYF
TGTGCCAGCACCGACTCCTCTGGAAACACCATATATTTT
>TRBV3-1/TRBV3-2|few|TRBJ2-2|NA
CASSQEGYTGELFF
TGTGCCAGCAGCCAAGAGGGCTACACCGGGGAGCTGTTTTTT
>TRBV15|few|TRBJ2-7|TRBD1
CATSRGRTGKDEQYF
TGTGCCACCAGCAGAGGAAGGACAGGGAAGGACGAGCAGTACTTC
>TRBV20-1|NA|TRBJ1-1|NA
CSARPGQKAFF
TGCAGTGCTAGACCCGGACAGAAAGCTTTCTTT
>TRBV27|NA|TRBJ1-5|NA
CASSLRAGVGNQPQHF
TGTGCCAGCAGTTTAAGGGCCGGGGTGGGCAATCAGCCCCAGCATTTT
>TRBV25-1|NA|TRBJ2-7|TRBD2
CASSDTSGSYEQYF
TGTGCCAGCAGTGACACTAGCGGGTCTTACGAGCAGTACTTC
>TRBV4-1|NA|TRBJ1-2|NA
CASSQDRGDYGYTF
TGCGCCAGCAGCCAAGATCGGGGAGACTATGGCTACACCTTC
>TRBV5-6|NA|TRBJ2-3|TRBD1
CASSRDRGLMDTQYF
TGTGCCAGCAGCCGAGACAGGGGGCTGATGGATACGCAGTATTTT
>TRBV6-5|NA|TRBJ2-3|TRBD2
CASSYGEGADTQYF
TGTGCCAGCAGTTACGGGGAGGGCGCAGATACGCAGTATTTT
>TRBV6-6|NA|TRBJ2-2|TRBD1
CASRDRLIIDTGELFF
TGTGCCAGCAGGGACAGGCTAATAATCGACACCGGGGAGCTGTTTTTT
>TRBV30|NA|TRBJ1-4|TRBD1
CAWMGQGRDEKLFF
TGTGCCTGGATGGGACAGGGGCGGGATGAAAAACTGTTTTTT
>TRBV27|once|TRBJ2-3|TRBD1
CASRSIPSRGPSDTQYF
TGTGCCAGCAGATCCATCCCCTCCAGGGGGCCGTCAGATACGCAGTATTTT
>TRBV28|NA|TRBJ1-5|NA
CASKQGFNQPQHF
TGTGCCAGCAAACAGGGATTCAATCAGCCCCAGCATTTT
>TRBV6-5|NA|TRBJ1-2|TRBD1
CASSYSRGPYGYTF
TGTGCCAGCAGTTACTCGAGGGGGCCGTATGGCTACACCTTC
>TRBV2|NA|TRBJ2-3|TRBD2
CASSEFRRLAGGDTQYF
TGTGCCAGCAGTGAATTCAGGAGACTAGCGGGGGGGGATACGCAGTATTTT
>TRBV4-1|NA|TRBJ1-2|TRBD1
CASSQVLRDRGGYTF
TGCGCCAGCAGCCAAGTCTTGCGGGACAGGGGTGGCTACACCTTC
>TRBV10-3|NA|TRBJ1-2|TRBD1
CAISQMTGKEF
TGTGCCATCAGTCAGATGACAGGGAAAGAATTC
>TRBV6-7|NA|TRBJ2-5|TRBD1
CASSSGETGDQETQYF
TGTGCCAGCAGTTCAGGCGAGACAGGGGACCAAGAGACCCAGTACTTC
>TRBV28|few|TRBJ2-7|NA
CASNPGDGGYEQYF
TGTGCCAGCAACCCAGGGGACGGGGGGTACGAGCAGTACTTC
>TRBV6-5|NA|TRBJ2-1|NA
CASSPTGSSYNEQFF
TGTGCCAGCAGCCCCACGGGGAGCTCCTACAATGAGCAGTTCTTC
>TRBV7-9|NA|TRBJ1-6|TRBD1
CASSFGTDNSPLHF
TGTGCCAGCAGCTTCGGGACAGATAATTCACCCCTCCACTTT
>TRBV29-1|NA|TRBJ2-1|TRBD1
CSGLGQGAYNEQFF
TGCAGCGGCCTTGGACAGGGGGCCTACAATGAGCAGTTCTTC
>TRBV5-1|NA|TRBJ1-2|NA
CASSPGREHYGYTF
TGCGCCAGCAGCCCTGGCCGGGAGCACTATGGCTACACCTTC
>TRBV12-3/TRBV12-4|NA|TRBJ2-2|NA
CASSPVGQLLFF
TGTGCCAGCAGCCCGGTCGGACAGCTTCTGTTTTTT
>TRBV7-9|few|TRBJ1-6|TRBD1
CASSQDRGKSPLHF
TGTGCCAGCAGCCAAGACAGGGGTAAATCACCCCTCCACTTT
>TRBV29-1|NA|TRBJ1-1|NA
CSVDIVGGSTEAFF
TGCAGCGTTGATATTGTGGGGGGGAGCACTGAAGCTTTCTTT
>TRBV7-9|NA|TRBJ2-5|NA
CASSNRQIQETQYF
TGTGCCAGCAGCAATAGACAGATCCAAGAGACCCAGTACTTC
>TRBV4-3|NA|TRBJ1-2|TRBD1
CASSQEWQGGNYGYTF
TGCGCCAGCAGCCAAGAGTGGCAGGGGGGTAACTATGGCTACACCTTC
>TRBV28|NA|TRBJ1-6|TRBD1
CASSDPGQGTSYNSPLHF
TGTGCCAGCAGTGACCCTGGACAGGGAACATCCTATAATTCACCCCTCCACTTT
>TRBV19|NA|TRBJ1-2|NA
CASSIPVVNYGYTF
TGTGCCAGTAGTATCCCGGTGGTAAACTATGGCTACACCTTC
>TRBV27|NA|TRBJ2-5|TRBD2
CASSRTGTSDETQYF
TGTGCCAGCAGCCGGACAGGGACTAGCGACGAGACCCAGTACTTC
>TRBV24-1|NA|TRBJ1-1|NA
CATSVGRNTEAFF
TGTGCCACCAGTGTGGGCAGGAACACTGAAGCTTTCTTT
>TRBV4-1|NA|TRBJ1-2|NA
CASSQGPSYGYTF
TGCGCCAGCAGCCAAGGGCCCAGCTATGGCTACACCTTC
>TRBV13|NA|TRBJ2-7|TRBD1
CASSRTGASYEQYF
TGTGCCAGCAGCCGGACAGGGGCTTCCTACGAGCAGTACTTC
>TRBV30|NA|TRBJ2-3|TRBD1
CAWTSGTGMTDTQYF
TGTGCCTGGACCTCAGGGACAGGGATGACAGATACGCAGTATTTT
>TRBV28|NA|TRBJ1-2|NA
CASTPIGQLIDGYTF
TGTGCCAGCACCCCCATAGGACAGCTTATCGATGGCTACACCTTC
>TRBV28|NA|TRBJ2-1|TRBD2
CASSSPIAGGGLGQFF
TGTGCCAGCAGCTCCCCCATCGCGGGGGGGGGATTAGGGCAGTTCTTC
>TRBV7-9|NA|TRBJ2-7|NA
CASSSSSNSYEQYF
TGTGCCAGCAGCTCGAGTAGTAACTCCTACGAGCAGTACTTC
>TRBV15|NA|TRBJ1-1|TRBD1
CATSRDWAGGENTEAFF
TGTGCCACCAGCAGAGATTGGGCAGGGGGCGAGAACACTGAAGCTTTCTTT